The sequence of this T cell receptor (beta chain) was determined in a study of vaccination and CD4 T cells after COVID-19. At the level of the study: Post-COVID specimens were obtained a median about 100 days after diagnosis (range 35 to 161). A CEFX pool, an HIV-1 Nef pool, or else no peptide went into the control cultures.

Note on this clonotype: Its specificity is unknown.

CDR3 length: 15 residues. Per germline, CDR1 ENHRY and CDR2 SYGVKD. V gave up 10 bases and J gave up 4 bases; unmatched junction bases: 8. With the Oncomine TCR Beta short-read assay, DNA from cultured CD4+ T cells was sequenced. One entry per CDR3 protein results from TCRdb running MiXCR on the PCR reads. The table has about 24,000 distinct CDR3 sequences, around 42% seen once. The sample's time point: late sampling 161 to 241 days after vaccination in a few convalescent patients. The treatment was: approximately 10-day PBMC culture with coronavirus spike peptide pools or control peptides (ViraFEST assay).

The specimen comprised CD4+ T cells from blood, cultured in vitro, sampled about 7 months after SARS-CoV-2 vaccination. The clonotype was recovered from a human donor who had recovered from COVID-19. The V call is TRBV10-3, the J call TRBJ2-3; TRBD2 matches at 13 bases. The CDR3 bases are TGTGCCACTAAACCGACTAGCGGGAGGTCAGATACGCAGTATTTT. Protein product: CATKPTSGRSDTQYF.